This TCR beta chain was identified in a study of T cell repertoires in cytomegalovirus infection. This clonotype appeared a few times. The antigen is not known. In TCRdb, the reads were re-called with MiXCR into one record per CDR3 protein. The repertoire holds more than 300,000 distinct CDR3 sequences, with roughly 34% as singletons. Findings of the study overall: The study identified carriers of CMV plus the relevant HLA from cumulative public TCR beta family frequency.

The V gene lost 0 bases and the J gene lost 4 bases, with 13 bases spanning the gap. The CDR3 runs 16 residues. From germline, CDR1 is MNHEY and CDR2 SMNVEV (reference sequence). This chain connects TRBV27 to TRBJ2-1; D gene uncertain. This sequence originates from a human donor in good health (CMV status not recorded). Some clones in this sample may be carry-over from other donors' samples. The sequencing used cultured PBMCs, collected from culture after CMV antigen stimulation. This CDR3 is CASSLSSGVPYNEQFF. The DNA of the CDR3 is TGTGCCAGCAGTTTATCGAGTGGGGTTCCGTACAATGAGCAGTTCTTC.